One sample yielded the 29 T cell receptor beta chains listed below, sequenced in a study of control samples from healthy donors and cancer patients. Libraries were prepared by immunoSEQ multiplex PCR; TCRdb keeps only in-frame clonotypes and omits some of them. There are some 220,000 clones in the sample; just under 95% occur only once, and approximately 1.5% lies in the top ten. Sequenced sample: blood. These receptors originate from a man aged 50 to 59 in good health.

The CDR3 region is CASSPPAGGNNEQFF. CDR3 DNA: TGTGCCAGCAGTCCCCCAGCGGGGGGGAACAATGAGCAGTTCTTC. The chain employs TRBV6-2 or TRBV6-3 and TRBJ2-1; 10 bases fit TRBD2. Unmatched junction bases numbered 6, after V lost 5 bases and J lost 5 bases. Germline V lookup: CDR1 MNHEY, CDR2 SVGEGT. This CDR3 has 15 amino acids.

The chain joins TRBV9 to TRBJ1-1, with D tentatively TRBD1 (5 bases). Germline assignment: CDR1 SGDLS and CDR2 YYNGEE. Deletions cut 1 base from V and 3 bases from J, with 10 bases between. The CDR3 has 14 residues. The CDR3 DNA is TGTGCCAGCAGCGTATCCCTGGGGGACACTGAAGCTTTCTTT. It yields the protein CASSVSLGDTEAFF. The full variable domain, in which reference TRBV9 and TRBJ1-1 provide the parts outside the CDR3, is DSGVTQTPKHLITATGQRVTLRCSPRSGDLSVYWYQQSLDQGLQFLIQYYNGEERAKGNILERFSAQQFPDLHSELNLSSLELGDSALYFCASSVSLGDTEAFFGQGTRLTVV.

The CDR3 DNA sequence: TGTGCCAGCAGTTTCCGGACTAGCGGGATTTCCTACGAGCAGTACGTC. Amino acid sequence: CASSFRTSGISYEQYV. This chain connects TRBV6-5 to TRBJ2-7, with 12 bases aligning to TRBD2. The V segment lost 4 bases and the J segment 1 base; nucleotides outside the gene matches: 5. Germline CDR1 MNHEY, CDR2 SVGAGI. The CDR3 sequence is 16 residues long.

This clone has a single count. The CDR3 here is CAAGDRDEKLFF. DNA for the CDR3: TGTGCCGCGGGGGACAGGGATGAAAAACTGTTTTTT. This chain connects TRBV2 to TRBJ1-4; 9 bases fit TRBD1. Germline-derived CDR1 and CDR2 are SNHLY and FYNNEI. CDR3 length: 12 amino acids. Germline trimming cut 11 bases from V and 6 bases from J; bases unmatched to any gene: 4.

The chain recombines TRBV5-1 with TRBJ1-1; no definite D call. The CDR3 totals 13 residues. The germline V and J ends were trimmed by 5 bases and 0 bases, with 8 bases remaining between them. Germline CDR1 reads SGHRS; CDR2 reads YFSETQ. For the CDR3, the DNA is TGCGCCAGCAGGGGCAGTTTGAACACTGAAGCTTTCTTT. Protein: CASRGSLNTEAFF.

This chain joins TRBV5-1 and TRBJ1-1; possible D gene TRBD1, 5 bases. Trimming took 4 bases from V and 3 from J, leaving 16 bases between them. CDR1 and CDR2 (germline): SGHRS, YFSETQ. This CDR3 has 15 residues. The CDR3 DNA reads as TGCGCCAGCAGCCGGGCTGGGGCTCTACACACTGAAGCTTTCTTT. Its translation: CASSRAGALHTEAFF.

V and J are TRBV6-6 and TRBJ1-3; no reliable D call. The CDR3 extends over 15 amino acids. Per the germline V gene, CDR1 is MNHNY and CDR2 is SVGAGI (reference sequence). The germline V and J ends were trimmed by 3 bases and 3 bases, with 12 bases remaining between them. CDR3 DNA: TGTGCCAGCAGTTATTTTTCGTTAGTTGGAAACACCATATATTTT. Translation gives CASSYFSLVGNTIYF.

Comment on this clone: This specimen includes other DNA sequences encoding the same CDR3. J is TRBJ1-2 and V is TRBV7-2, with D uncertain. The V end lost 5 bases, the J end lost 4 bases, and 14 bases lay between the germline ends. Germline CDR1 SGHTA, CDR2 FQGNSA. CDR3 length: 14 residues. CDR3 coding DNA: TGTGCCAGCAGCCGCCCGTTACAGACCTATGGCTACACCTTC. This sequence encodes CASSRPLQTYGYTF.

This clone has just a few counts. This chain connects TRBV3-1 (or the pseudogene TRBV3-2) to TRBJ2-7, with D maybe TRBD2 (5 bases). The germline V gene has CDR1 LGHDT and CDR2 YNNKEL (reference sequence). Between the trimmed V and J ends, which lost 1 base and 0 bases, there was a span of 13 bases. The CDR3 is made up of 16 amino acids. In nucleotides, the CDR3 is TGTGCCAGCAGCCAAGGGTCCGCAGGAGGCTCCTACGAGCAGTACTTC. Translated, it gives CASSQGSAGGSYEQYF.

The chain combines TRBV7-3 with TRBJ2-3; TRBD2 aligns across 13 bases. The CDR3 is 16 residues long. The trim removed 4 bases at V and 7 bases at J, leaving 8 bases unmatched. Germline CDR1 and CDR2: SGHTA and FQGTGA. CDR3 DNA sequence: TGTGCCAGCAGCTCCATGACTAGCGGGGGGACGCATACGCAGTATTTT. Its translation is CASSSMTSGGTHTQYF.

This sequence joins TRBV19 and TRBJ1-2, with 9 bases aligning to TRBD1. The CDR3 has 16 residues. The V gene's germline CDR1 is LNHDA and CDR2 SQIVND (reference sequence). Trimming at V came to 6 bases and at J to 3 bases, leaving 11 bases not matched to a gene. The CDR3 sequence is CASRWILGQGDYGYTF. The CDR3 region has the DNA TGTGCCAGTAGGTGGATTTTGGGACAGGGTGACTATGGCTACACCTTC.

This clone was observed a single time. The rearrangement joins TRBV6-5 to TRBJ2-7; D might be TRBD1 or TRBD2, each matching 5 bases. The CDR3 runs 12 residues. Trimming removed 6 bases at V and 3 bases at J, with 9 bases between. The germline CDR1 and CDR2 sequences are MNHEY and SVGAGI. The CDR3 nucleotides are TGTGCCAGCAGGGGGACGGTCTACGAGCAGTACTTC. Amino acids: CASRGTVYEQYF.

The genes are TRBV7-6 and TRBJ1-1, with D hard to call. Germline CDR1 is SGHVS and CDR2 is FNYEAQ. The V end was cut by 5 bases, the J end by 10 bases, with 14 bases between. The CDR3 has 12 residues. The CDR3: CASSGGGPTAFF. DNA of the CDR3: TGTGCCAGCAGCGGAGGTGGGCCGACAGCTTTCTTT.

The chain joins TRBV6-5 to TRBJ2-1, with TRBD1 matching over 11 bases. With V trimmed by 5 bases and J by 4 bases, 4 bases remained unmatched. The germline gives CDR1 MNHEY, CDR2 SVGAGI. The CDR3 runs 15 residues. The CDR3 nucleotides read TGTGCCAGCAGTCCAGGGACAGGGGGGTACAATGAGCAGTTCTTC. Protein product: CASSPGTGGYNEQFF.

This chain connects TRBV29-1 to TRBJ1-1; 7 bases map to TRBD1. The CDR3 is 13 residues long. Germline V gives CDR1 SQVTM, CDR2 ANQGSEA. J gave up 5 bases and V 6 bases, and 9 bases lay outside the gene matches. The CDR3 DNA reads TGCAGCGTCGTAGGACAGGCGCCTACTGAAGCTTTCTTT. It codes for CSVVGQAPTEAFF.

V is TRBV11-2 and J is TRBJ2-2; 7 bases align to TRBD1. J gave up 1 base and V 3 bases, and 2 bases lay outside the gene matches. This CDR3 spans 15 amino acids. The germline CDR1 and CDR2 sequences are SGHAT and FQNNGV. The CDR3 sequence: CASSFRDRNTGELFF. CDR3 DNA: TGTGCCAGCAGCTTCCGGGACAGGAACACCGGGGAGCTGTTTTTT.

This rearrangement joins TRBV27 to TRBJ2-6; D ambiguous. Trimming cost V 5 bases and J 0 bases, with 5 bases left between them. The CDR3 extends over 14 amino acids. In germline, CDR1 is MNHEY, CDR2 SMNVEV (reference sequence). The CDR3 sequence is CASSGPSGANVLTF. The CDR3 nucleotides are TGTGCCAGCAGTGGTCCCTCTGGGGCCAACGTCCTGACTTTC.

This clone appeared a single time. The J gene is TRBJ1-3, the V gene TRBV15, with D uncertain. The CDR3 loop spans 13 amino acids. Trimming removed 0 bases from V and 9 bases from J, with 9 bases in between. CDR1 and CDR2 (germline): LNHNV, YYDKDF (reference sequence). Here the CDR3 DNA reads TGTGCCACCAGCAGAGACCTGGAGGGCACCATATATTTT. Translating it yields CATSRDLEGTIYF. Combining the CDR3 with reference TRBV15 and TRBJ1-3 gives the whole variable domain DAMVIQNPRYQVTQFGKPVTLSCSQTLNHNVMYWYQQKSSQAPKLLFHYYDKDFNNEADTPDNFQSRRPNTSFCFLDIRSPGLGDTAMYLCATSRDLEGTIYFGEGSWLTVV.

The chain employs TRBV9 and TRBJ1-2, with 8 nucleotides matching TRBD1. Germline V gene sequence: CDR1 SGDLS, CDR2 YYNGEE. This CDR3 spans 17 amino acids. Losses at the gene ends were 4 bases for V and 6 bases for J; bases not matched to a gene: 17. CDR3 coding DNA: TGTGCCAGCAGCATCCCGGTCGGGGGACAGGAGTCTAATGGCTACACCTTC. It codes for CASSIPVGGQESNGYTF. The variable domain in full, completed from reference TRBV9 and TRBJ1-2, reads DSGVTQTPKHLITATGQRVTLRCSPRSGDLSVYWYQQSLDQGLQFLIQYYNGEERAKGNILERFSAQQFPDLHSELNLSSLELGDSALYFCASSIPVGGQESNGYTFGSGTRLTVV.

The chain employs TRBV27 and TRBJ2-5; D is uncertain. In germline, CDR1 is MNHEY, CDR2 SMNVEV (reference sequence). The CDR3 has 15 residues. V was pared by 3 bases and J by 4 bases, with 15 bases between. The CDR3 loop is CASSFVSTWAETQYF. Here the CDR3 DNA reads TGTGCCAGCAGTTTTGTCTCCACTTGGGCAGAGACCCAGTACTTC.

The J gene is TRBJ1-2, the V gene TRBV25-1; D gene uncertain. The CDR3 totals 13 residues. The germline gives CDR1 MGHDK, CDR2 SYGVNS. With 8 bases removed from V and 3 bases from J, the gap between germline ends came to 13 bases. This CDR3 is CASENQPYYGYTF. CDR3 nucleotides: TGTGCCAGCGAGAATCAGCCATACTATGGCTACACCTTC.

This chain links TRBV7-8 with TRBJ2-5; TRBD1 is a possible D gene (6 bases). The CDR3 spans 15 residues. V was shortened by 5 bases and J by 5 bases, with 18 bases between the two germline ends. The germline V gene encodes CDR1 SGHVS and CDR2 FQNEAQ. The CDR3 DNA reads TGTGCCAGCAGCCGACAGGATCTCTCTAGGGAGACCCAGTACTTC. This translates into CASSRQDLSRETQYF.

The chain links TRBV10-2 to TRBJ2-1; the D is unclear. Germline CDR1 reads WSHSY; CDR2 reads SAAADI. The ends were cut back, 6 bases at V and 0 bases at J, with 3 bases in the middle. The CDR3 is 12 amino acids. CDR3 sequence: CASSVSYNEQFF. CDR3 bases: TGCGCCAGCAGCGTCTCCTACAATGAGCAGTTCTTC.

This chain links TRBV11-2 with TRBJ1-1; 8 nucleotides match TRBD1. Germline loops: CDR1 SGHAT, CDR2 FQNNGV. The CDR3 has 14 amino acids. J was trimmed by 4 bases and V by 6 bases; bases with no gene match: 7. The CDR3 coding sequence is TGTGCCAGCAGACCAGGGGGCTTAGGCACTGAAGCTTTCTTT. This translates into CASRPGGLGTEAFF.

The chain uses TRBV3-1 (or the pseudogene TRBV3-2) and TRBJ1-3; D not resolved. Trimming removed 0 bases from V and 4 bases from J, with 7 bases in between. The CDR3 is 14 amino acids. The germline CDR1 and CDR2 sequences are LGHDT and YNNKEL (reference sequence). The CDR3: CASSQDFSGNTIYF. The CDR3 bases are TGTGCCAGCAGCCAAGATTTCTCCGGAAACACCATATATTTT.

This sequence joins TRBV6-5 and TRBJ1-6; weak D call: TRBD1 (5 bases). The CDR3 sequence is 14 residues long. Germline V CDR1 and CDR2: MNHEY, SVGAGI. V dropped 7 bases and J dropped 8 bases, with 15 bases sitting between them. The CDR3 nucleotides are TGTGCCAGCACCACGGGGGGGGGTTATTCACCCCTCCACTTT. Amino acids: CASTTGGGYSPLHF.

The chain combines TRBV18 with TRBJ2-5; D is perhaps TRBD2 (5 bases). V was trimmed by 6 bases and J by 9 bases, leaving 17 bases between them. This CDR3 is built from 13 residues. Germline-derived CDR1 and CDR2 are KGHSH and LQKENI. CDR3 in amino acids: CASSPYPVEAQYF. In DNA, the CDR3 is TGTGCCAGCTCTCCCTACCCGGTGGAGGCCCAGTACTTC. Drawing the rest from reference TRBV18 and TRBJ2-5, the complete variable domain is NAGVMQNPRHLVRRRGQEARLRCSPMKGHSHVYWYRQLPEEGLKFMVYLQKENIIDESGMPKERFSAEFPKEGPSILRIQQVVRGDSAAYFCASSPYPVEAQYFGPGTRLLVL.

The V call is TRBV7-9, the J call TRBJ2-1; TRBD1 aligns across 7 bases. V gave up 1 base and J gave up 8 bases; unmatched junction bases: 2. CDR3 size: 13 residues. Germline values: CDR1 SEHNR, CDR2 FQNEAQ (reference sequence). The CDR3 bases are TGTGCCAGCAGCTTAGGACAGGGACATGAGCAGTTCTTC. This codes for CASSLGQGHEQFF.

The chain links TRBV4-1 to TRBJ1-1; D gene ambiguous. Between the trimmed V and J ends, which lost 1 base and 0 bases, there was a span of 12 bases. Looked up from germline, CDR1 is MGHRA and CDR2 is YSYEKL. There are 16 residues in the CDR3. CDR3 amino acids: CASSQAYSGLNTEAFF. The CDR3 DNA follows: TGCGCCAGCAGCCAAGCTTACAGTGGGCTGAACACTGAAGCTTTCTTT.